This T cell receptor beta chain was retrieved from a study of blood T cell repertoires in COVID-19. Background on the study: Nucleic acid was either cDNA or gDNA, and it came from T cells, B-cell-depleted T cells, or PBMCs.

Assay: immunoSEQ multiplex PCR; the TCRdb copy retains only in-frame clones and omits some. The sample carries 180,000 or so clones, more than 70% recorded once. The V and J ends lost 1 base and 2 bases respectively, with 11 bases between them. This CDR3 comprises 16 residues. The germline V gene has CDR1 MNHEY and CDR2 SMNVEV (reference sequence). The table lists this clone with a few counts. This receptor was obtained from a woman aged 25 to 39 who had recovered from COVID-19. V usage is TRBV27 and J usage is TRBJ2-2, with D possibly TRBD2 on 6 matching bases. Sequences were obtained from PBMCs or T cells enriched from blood (not recorded which). The CDR3, as DNA: TGTGCCAGCAGTTTATTCGGGACTCAAAACACCGGGGAGCTGTTTTTT. Residues: CASSLFGTQNTGELFF.